The clone carrying this T cell receptor beta chain came up many times. The antigen is not known. The germline V gene encodes CDR1 SEHNR and CDR2 FQNEAQ (reference sequence). The CDR3 runs 14 residues. V lost 5 bases, J lost 6 bases, and 17 bases lay in between. The sample is drawn from a study of T cells in Graves' hyperthyroidism and ophthalmopathy. TCR beta CDR3 sequences were amplified from RNA transcripts. The TCR CDR3 first-round RT-PCR relied on the HTBI primer set. TCRdb ran MiXCR on the multiplex PCR reads and lists one entry per CDR3 protein. The data show roughly 630,000 distinct CDR3 sequences, with around a sixth seen just once and roughly 7.3% held by the top ten. Study-wide points: Most clonotypes expanded in thyroid above 0.001 were likewise present in blood.

The sequence came from a woman aged 30 to 39 with Graves' hyperthyroidism. The specimen was blood. This chain joins TRBV7-9 and TRBJ2-7; tentative D call: TRBD2 (5 bases). In DNA form, the CDR3 reads TGTGCCAGCAGCCCCACTGCCCCCCGGGGCGAGCAGTACTTC. This sequence encodes CASSPTAPRGEQYF.